The 5 T cell receptor beta chains listed next were all sequenced from one sample in a study of patients with pleural tuberculosis. MiXCR, applied by TCRdb to the reads, yields one record per CDR3 protein. The sample includes about 50,000 distinct CDR3 sequences, approximately 7.5% seen only once; the top ten take under 20%. Receptors originate from a human donor with pleural tuberculosis.

V usage is TRBV19 and J usage is TRBJ1-5; TRBD1 agrees at 10 bases. J was trimmed by 2 bases and V by 3 bases; bases with no gene match: 7. There are 17 residues in the CDR3. Germline V CDR1 and CDR2: LNHDA, SQIVND (reference sequence). As DNA, the CDR3 is TGTGCCAGTAGTATGGGGACAGGGGAGATAGGCAATCAGCCCCAGCATTTT. It encodes CASSMGTGEIGNQPQHF.

This clonotype was counted at least ten times. The chain carries TRBV19 and TRBJ1-5; D uncertain. Per the germline V gene, CDR1 is LNHDA and CDR2 is SQIVND (reference sequence). The V gene lost 8 bases and the J gene lost 1 base, with 6 bases spanning the gap. This CDR3 comprises 12 residues. This chain's CDR3 is CASADSNQPQHF. The CDR3 DNA reads as TGTGCCAGTGCGGACAGCAATCAGCCCCAGCATTTT.

The rearrangement links TRBV5-1 to TRBJ2-1, with D possibly TRBD2 on 5 matching bases. V gave up 4 bases and J gave up 6 bases, with 17 bases separating them. CDR1 and CDR2 (germline): SGHRS, YFSETQ. The CDR3 sequence is 15 residues long. This CDR3 reads CASSTTSPAGNEQFF. The CDR3 nucleotides read TGCGCCAGCAGCACTACCTCCCCGGCGGGCAATGAGCAGTTCTTC.

The V gene is TRBV19, the J gene TRBJ1-2; 9 positions match TRBD1. Losses at the gene ends were 3 bases for V and 7 bases for J; bases not matched to a gene: 12. CDR1 is LNHDA and CDR2 is SQIVND in the germline V gene (reference sequence). CDR3 length: 16 amino acids. CDR3 loop: CASSILSRGQGSGYTF. The DNA for the CDR3 is TGTGCCAGTAGTATTCTTTCGCGGGGACAGGGATCTGGCTACACCTTC.

Worth noting for this clonotype: This may arise from a read error, as a much more abundant clone is one base away. This chain links TRBV28 with TRBJ2-7; 7 bases match TRBD2. This CDR3 has 14 amino acids. V lost 7 bases to trimming and J lost 2 bases; unmatched junction nucleotides: 8. Germline assignment: CDR1 MDHEN and CDR2 SYDVKM. Here the CDR3 reads CASTVTSPAYEQYF. The CDR3 DNA reads TGTGCCAGCACCGTGACTAGCCCGGCCTACGAGCAGTACTTC.